A selection of T cell receptor beta chains follows, all from one sample in a study of Graves' ophthalmopathy and Graves' hyperthyroidism. TCRdb reprocessed the multiplex PCR reads with MiXCR, giving one entry per CDR3 protein. This sample carries about 390,000 distinct CDR3 sequences, about a sixth of them seen once, and the ten largest clones take 2% to 3%. Input material: peripheral blood. Receptors originate from an adult woman with stable Graves' hyperthyroidism. The conserved cysteine and the conserved F or W are not part of the CDR3 here. A D gene is named only where the DNA matches it firmly.

d_gene,v_gene,j_gene,len,CDR3aa
.,TRBV2,TRBJ1-2,13,ASRGRQTKLYGYT
.,TRBV20-1,TRBJ2-7,12,SASEGGVPYEQY
.,TRBV7-9,TRBJ1-1,11,ASSAPPRTEAF
TRBD1,TRBV28,TRBJ1-5,14,ASSLRGGWENQPQH
.,TRBV5-1,TRBJ2-4,10,ASSFDKNIQY
.,TRBV24-1,TRBJ2-7,11,ATSRGPDYEQY
TRBD2,TRBV28,TRBJ2-5,15,ASSFVLLAGEMETQY
.,TRBV10-3,TRBJ1-2,11,AIERAPIYGYT
.,TRBV14,TRBJ2-6,13,ASSQIRSGANVLT
.,TRBV6-2/TRBV6-3,TRBJ2-2,14,ASGVRGPANTGELF
.,TRBV6-2/TRBV6-3,TRBJ1-1,11,ASGGGVDTEAF
.,TRBV19,TRBJ2-6,16,ASSSLLGLNSGANVLT
.,TRBV12-3/TRBV12-4,TRBJ2-7,12,ASSLVATPYEQY
.,TRBV28,TRBJ1-1,12,ASSFIPRNTEAF
.,TRBV5-1,TRBJ2-5,12,ASSTGTTGETQY
.,TRBV6-1,TRBJ2-7,13,ASTDGKQFSDEQY
.,TRBV19,TRBJ2-7,12,ASSTRTSRYEQY
.,TRBV29-1,TRBJ2-7,13,SVVLGLGGLYEQY
.,TRBV20-1,TRBJ2-7,13,SARSPVAGDVEQY
.,TRBV7-9,TRBJ2-2,12,ASSLSGETGELF
.,TRBV12-3/TRBV12-4,TRBJ2-6,12,ASGPSLGANVLT
.,TRBV12-5,TRBJ2-7,12,ASGFSGTPFEQY